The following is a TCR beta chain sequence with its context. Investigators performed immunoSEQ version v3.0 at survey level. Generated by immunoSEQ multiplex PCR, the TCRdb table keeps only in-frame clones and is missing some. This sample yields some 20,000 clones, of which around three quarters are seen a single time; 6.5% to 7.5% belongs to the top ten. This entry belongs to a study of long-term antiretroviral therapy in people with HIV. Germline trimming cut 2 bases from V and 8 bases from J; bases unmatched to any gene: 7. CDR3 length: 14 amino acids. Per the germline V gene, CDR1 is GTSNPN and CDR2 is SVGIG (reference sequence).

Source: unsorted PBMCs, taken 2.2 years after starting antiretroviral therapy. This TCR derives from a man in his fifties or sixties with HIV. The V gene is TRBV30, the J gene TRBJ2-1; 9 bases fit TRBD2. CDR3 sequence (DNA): TGTGCCTGGAGTTCAGTAGCGGGAGCTTATGAGCAGTTCTTC. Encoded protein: CAWSSVAGAYEQFF.